Presented here are 18 T cell receptor beta chains from one specimen sequenced in a study of PD-1 and CTLA-4 blockade in melanoma. Using immunoSEQ multiplex PCR, the repertoire was profiled, and TCRdb retains in-frame clones only, with some absent. Seen here are tens of thousands of clones, around 90% observed once, and the top ten hold about 8%. This material consisted of CD8+ T cells from peripheral blood, taken from a patient given anti-PD-1 treatment. These TCRs come from a human donor with melanoma.

V gene TRBV19 combines with J gene TRBJ1-1; D unresolved. Trimming took off 10 bases at V and 1 base at J, with 10 bases between the two ends. The CDR3 runs to 12 residues. CDR1 and CDR2 (germline): LNHDA, SQIVND (reference sequence). The CDR3 nucleotides are TGTGCCACCAGAGAGGGGAACACTGAAGCTTTCTTT. Translation gives CATREGNTEAFF.

The chain uses TRBV2 and TRBJ1-5; tentative D call: TRBD1 (5 bases). The V gene lost 6 bases and the J gene lost 1 base, with 7 bases spanning the gap. The length of the CDR3 is 13 residues. The V gene's germline CDR1 is SNHLY and CDR2 FYNNEI. The DNA of the CDR3 is TGTGCCAGCAGCCGGGACAGCAATCAGCCCCAGCATTTT. Translated, it gives CASSRDSNQPQHF.

The chain is built from TRBV7-2 and TRBJ2-2; D possibly corresponds to TRBD1 (6 bases). There are 15 residues in the CDR3. Trimming cost V 5 bases and J 4 bases, with 14 bases left between them. CDR1 and CDR2 from the germline V gene are SGHTA and FQGNSA. The CDR3 DNA sequence: TGTGCCAGCAGCCCCCCGGACAGCCCCACCGGGGAGCTGTTTTTT. Its protein product is CASSPPDSPTGELFF.

This rearrangement joins TRBV10-2 to TRBJ2-7; D is possibly TRBD2 (6 bases). The CDR3 totals 13 residues. V lost 4 bases, J lost 7 bases, and 14 bases lay in between. Germline V lookup: CDR1 WSHSY, CDR2 SAAADI. The CDR3 loop reads CASSAGESWEQYF. The CDR3 DNA is TGCGCCAGCAGTGCGGGGGAGTCTTGGGAGCAGTACTTC.

The CDR3 DNA reads as TGTGCCAGCAGCATGGTAGCTAACTATGGCTACACCTTC. It yields the protein CASSMVANYGYTF. This sequence joins TRBV11-2 and TRBJ1-2; no definite D call. CDR3 length: 13 amino acids. V dropped 5 bases and J dropped 0 bases, with 7 bases sitting between them. CDR1 is SGHAT, CDR2 FQNNGV, per germline.

The V gene is TRBV15, the J gene TRBJ2-7; TRBD1 aligns across 7 bases. Germline V gives CDR1 LNHNV, CDR2 YYDKDF (reference sequence). The CDR3 has 14 residues. V gave up 2 bases and J gave up 3 bases; unmatched junction bases: 4. CDR3 DNA: TGTGCCACCAGCAGACCCCGGGACAGCTACGAGCAGTACTTC. Protein product: CATSRPRDSYEQYF.

This chain connects TRBV6-5 to TRBJ2-7; D might be TRBD1 (6 bases). Germline-derived CDR1 and CDR2 are MNHEY and SVGAGI. The CDR3 is made up of 14 amino acids. V gave up 6 bases and J gave up 5 bases, with 17 bases separating them. CDR3 coding DNA: TGTGCCAGCAGCGCCACAGGGTTTTTCGACGAGCAGTACTTC. Its translation: CASSATGFFDEQYF.

CDR3 DNA sequence: TGTGCCAGCAGTTTATCCCTGGAACCGCAGTATTTT. It codes for CASSLSLEPQYF. V usage is TRBV27 and J usage is TRBJ2-3; no firm D call. The CDR3 contains 12 residues. The germline CDR1 and CDR2 sequences are MNHEY and SMNVEV (reference sequence). V gave up 0 bases and J gave up 10 bases, with 8 bases separating them.

The chain couples TRBV28 to TRBJ2-2, with TRBD1 as a possible D gene (5 bases). In germline, CDR1 is MDHEN, CDR2 SYDVKM. CDR3 length equals 18 residues. Trimming pared 1 base from V and 5 bases from J, leaving 20 bases between. CDR3 protein: CASSLYPGSPNGTGELFF. The CDR3, as DNA: TGTGCCAGCAGTTTATACCCAGGGTCTCCGAACGGAACCGGGGAGCTGTTTTTT.

The rearrangement links TRBV7-9 to TRBJ2-3; D uncertain. This CDR3 spans 11 amino acids. Per the germline V gene, CDR1 is SEHNR and CDR2 is FQNEAQ (reference sequence). Between the trimmed V and J ends, which lost 3 bases and 5 bases, there was a span of 3 bases. In nucleotides, the CDR3 is TGTGCCAGCAGCTTTGAAGATACGCAGTATTTT. This codes for CASSFEDTQYF. Full variable domain (remainder filled in from reference TRBV7-9 and TRBJ2-3): DTGVSQNPRHKITKRGQNVTFRCDPISEHNRLYWYRQTLGQGPEFLTYFQNEAQLEKSRLLSDRFSAERPKGSFSTLEIQRTEQGDSAMYLCASSFEDTQYFGPGTRLTVL.

The gene calls are TRBV30 and TRBJ1-2, with 7 bases aligning to TRBD1. Germline trimming cut 7 bases from V and 6 bases from J; bases unmatched to any gene: 8. This CDR3 is built from 12 residues. Germline CDR1 is GTSNPN and CDR2 is SVGIG (reference sequence). Written as DNA, the CDR3 is TGTGCCTACCTGACAGGGAATGATGGCTACACCTTC. It encodes CAYLTGNDGYTF.

This chain joins TRBV25-1 and TRBJ1-6; D is unclear. CDR3 length: 15 residues. V was pared by 1 base and J by 10 bases, with 14 bases between. Germline V gene sequence: CDR1 MGHDK, CDR2 SYGVNS. CDR3 amino acids: CASSESRGWRSPLHF. CDR3 coding DNA: TGTGCCAGCAGTGAATCACGAGGTTGGAGATCACCCCTCCACTTT.

The V and J genes are TRBV7-3 and TRBJ2-1; TRBD2 matches at 7 bases. The CDR3 has 18 residues. Germline V lookup: CDR1 SGHTA, CDR2 FQGTGA. The ends lost 0 bases at V and 0 bases at J; junction bases unmatched: 8. This CDR3 reads CASSLTLTGGSSYNEQFF. The DNA of the CDR3 is TGTGCCAGCAGCTTAACTCTAACCGGCGGGAGCTCCTACAATGAGCAGTTCTTC.

The chain has TRBV4-1 and TRBJ2-5; no definite D call. Trimming removed 0 bases at V and 1 base at J, with 9 bases between. CDR3 length: 15 residues. Germline CDR1 is MGHRA and CDR2 is YSYEKL. CDR3 sequence reads: CASSQDMGSQETQYF. The CDR3 nucleotides read TGCGCCAGCAGCCAAGACATGGGCAGCCAAGAGACCCAGTACTTC.

The chain uses TRBV9 and TRBJ1-1; D unclear. Germline V gives CDR1 SGDLS, CDR2 YYNGEE. V was pared by 4 bases and J by 5 bases, with 15 bases between. The CDR3 consists of 14 residues. The CDR3 sequence is CASSPGGVGTEAFF. DNA of the CDR3: TGTGCCAGCAGCCCAGGCGGGGTGGGGACTGAAGCTTTCTTT. The variable domain in full, completed from reference TRBV9 and TRBJ1-1, reads DSGVTQTPKHLITATGQRVTLRCSPRSGDLSVYWYQQSLDQGLQFLIQYYNGEERAKGNILERFSAQQFPDLHSELNLSSLELGDSALYFCASSPGGVGTEAFFGQGTRLTVV.

The chain carries TRBV5-1 and TRBJ1-1; D not resolved. Germline V lookup: CDR1 SGHRS, CDR2 YFSETQ. This CDR3 is 13 amino acids long. Deletions cut 0 bases from V and 0 bases from J, with 3 bases between. CDR3 in amino acids: CASSLDLNTEAFF. CDR3 in DNA: TGCGCCAGCAGCTTGGATCTGAACACTGAAGCTTTCTTT.

To note about this clone: Germline and junction disagree at one end, which may indicate a read error. This rearrangement joins TRBV13 to TRBJ2-3, with 11 bases fitting TRBD1. The CDR3 runs 15 residues. CDR1 and CDR2 from the germline V gene are PRHDT and FYEKMQ (reference sequence). The CDR3 protein is CASSYRGQGANRVLF. The CDR3 DNA follows: TGTGCCAGCAGCTACAGAGGACAGGGGGCGAATCGCGTTCTTTTT.

V usage is TRBV28 and J usage is TRBJ2-7; 9 bases align to TRBD2. V gave up 5 bases and J gave up 2 bases; unmatched junction bases: 7. There are 15 residues in the CDR3. CDR1 and CDR2 (germline): MDHEN, SYDVKM. The CDR3 DNA reads TGTGCCAGCAGTCTAGCGGGATTTACGACCTACGAGCAGTACTTC. This gives the protein CASSLAGFTTYEQYF.